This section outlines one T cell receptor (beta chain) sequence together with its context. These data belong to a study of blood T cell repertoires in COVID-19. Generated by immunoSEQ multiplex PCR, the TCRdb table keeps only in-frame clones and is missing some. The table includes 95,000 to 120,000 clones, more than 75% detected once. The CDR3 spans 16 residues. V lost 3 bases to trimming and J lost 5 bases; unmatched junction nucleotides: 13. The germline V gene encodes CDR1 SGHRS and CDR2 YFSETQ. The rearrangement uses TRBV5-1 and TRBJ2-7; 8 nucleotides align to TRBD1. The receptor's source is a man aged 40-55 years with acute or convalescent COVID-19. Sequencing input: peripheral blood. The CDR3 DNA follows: TGCGCCAGCAGCTGGCATGGACAGGGACGAATTGACGAGCAGTACTTC. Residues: CASSWHGQGRIDEQYF.